This TCR beta chain was captured by sequencing in a study of blood T cell repertoires in COVID-19. About the research overall: Material from acute and convalescent COVID-19 was sourced from the United States, Italy and Spain.

Original processing notes: Estimates of nucleated cell counts were drawn from the amplification of reference gene primers. Assay: immunoSEQ multiplex PCR; the TCRdb copy retains only in-frame clones and omits some. V and J calls plus clone size are reproduced from that table; the DNA served to infer D and trimming. In the table there are around 100,000 clones, around 88% of which are singletons. Germline values: CDR1 SGHDN, CDR2 FVKESK. V was clipped by 4 bases and J by 6 bases, with 22 bases between them. The CDR3 totals 16 residues. The TCR comes from a human donor in a cohort sampled during active COVID-19. Sequencing was carried out using peripheral blood. The gene calls are TRBV14 and TRBJ2-7; D may be TRBD1 (6 bases). CDR3: CASSPVIRGNLAEQYF. The CDR3, as DNA: TGTGCCAGCAGCCCTGTTATTAGGGGGAATCTCGCCGAGCAGTACTTC.